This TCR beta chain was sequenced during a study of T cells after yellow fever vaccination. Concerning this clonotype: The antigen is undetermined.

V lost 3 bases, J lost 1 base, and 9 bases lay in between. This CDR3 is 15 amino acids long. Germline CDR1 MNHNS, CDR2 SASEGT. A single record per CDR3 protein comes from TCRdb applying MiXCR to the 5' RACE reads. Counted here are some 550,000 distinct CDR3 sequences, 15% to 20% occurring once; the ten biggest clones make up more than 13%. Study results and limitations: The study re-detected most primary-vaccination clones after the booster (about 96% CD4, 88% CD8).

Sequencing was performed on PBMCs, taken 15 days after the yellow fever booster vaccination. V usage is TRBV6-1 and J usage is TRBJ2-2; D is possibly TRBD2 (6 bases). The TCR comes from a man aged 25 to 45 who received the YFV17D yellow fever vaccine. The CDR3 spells CASSEWRENTGELFF. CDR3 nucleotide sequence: TGTGCCAGCAGTGAGTGGAGGGAGAACACCGGGGAGCTGTTTTTT.